These 17 T cell receptor beta chains came from one sample sequenced in a study of CD8 T cells in Susac syndrome. It was with random hexamers that roughly 0.45 to 1 ug RNA was reverse transcribed. TCRdb reanalysed the immunoSEQ multiplex PCR reads using MiXCR and keeps one entry per CDR3 protein. The sample has roughly 44,000 distinct CDR3 sequences, 93% seen once; the top ten hold about 0.5%. Input material: CD8+ T cells from PBMCs. These receptors all stem from a human donor in good health.

The chain joins TRBV19 to TRBJ2-1; TRBD2 agrees at 10 bases. The CDR3 contains 15 residues. The J segment lost 0 bases and the V segment lost 10 bases, leaving 6 bases of the junction unmatched. Germline CDR1 reads LNHDA; CDR2 reads SQIVND (reference sequence). This CDR3 reads CATNLAGASYNEQFF. DNA of the CDR3: TGTGCCACCAATCTAGCGGGAGCCTCCTACAATGAGCAGTTCTTC. Supplemented by reference TRBV19 and TRBJ2-1, the full variable domain reads DGGITQSPKYLFRKEGQNVTLSCEQNLNHDAMYWYRQDPGQGLRLIYYSQIVNDFQKGDIAEGYSVSREKKESFPLTVTSAQKNPTAFYLCATNLAGASYNEQFFGPGTRLTVL.

The chain uses TRBV27 and TRBJ2-3, with D perhaps matching TRBD1 (5 bases). Germline V gene data show CDR1 as MNHEY and CDR2 as SMNVEV (reference sequence). Trimming left V 5 bases short and J 1 base short, with 13 bases between. The CDR3 is 15 amino acids. The CDR3 DNA reads TGTGCCAGCAGTGCCCCGACAGAGGGCACAGATACGCAGTATTTT. Translating it yields CASSAPTEGTDTQYF.

This chain joins TRBV24-1 and TRBJ1-1, with D tentatively TRBD1 (6 bases). Deletions cut 7 bases from V and 1 base from J, with 15 bases between. The CDR3 totals 15 residues. Germline CDR1 reads KGHDR; CDR2 reads SFDVKD. CDR3 sequence reads: CATRPTGFGNTEAFF. The CDR3 nucleotides read TGTGCCACCAGACCTACAGGGTTCGGGAACACTGAAGCTTTCTTT.

The V call is TRBV4-1, the J call TRBJ1-2; no clear D. The CDR3 covers 17 residues. Germline CDR1 and CDR2: MGHRA and YSYEKL. The V end lost 2 bases, the J end lost 5 bases, and 21 bases lay between the germline ends. CDR3: CASSQLLQGPIGYGYTF. Here the CDR3 DNA reads TGCGCCAGCAGCCAATTGTTACAAGGCCCCATCGGGTATGGCTACACCTTC.

Only a few counts were recorded for this clonotype. Written as DNA, the CDR3 is TGTGCCACCAGGGGGGACAGGGGGGGGACAGATACGCAGTATTTT. This codes for CATRGDRGGTDTQYF. The J gene is TRBJ2-3, the V gene TRBV24-1, with 11 positions matching TRBD1. Germline CDR1 and CDR2: KGHDR and SFDVKD. The length of the CDR3 is 15 residues. V trimming: 7 bases; J trimming: 3 bases; junction bases outside the gene matches: 5.

This chain uses TRBV27 with TRBJ1-2; unclear D gene. Germline V lookup: CDR1 MNHEY, CDR2 SMNVEV (reference sequence). This CDR3 is built from 13 residues. The germline V and J ends were trimmed by 0 bases and 8 bases, with 10 bases remaining between them. Here the CDR3 DNA reads TGTGCCAGCAGTTTATCGAGCGGAGGGGGCTACACCTTC. Translated: CASSLSSGGGYTF.

The chain carries TRBV7-2 and TRBJ1-5; D remains unclear. V was pared by 1 base and J by 5 bases, with 9 bases between. Germline V CDR1 and CDR2: SGHTA, FQGNSA. The CDR3 covers 14 residues. This chain's CDR3 is CASSLEVTHQPQHF. The CDR3 DNA reads as TGTGCCAGCAGCTTAGAGGTTACGCATCAGCCCCAGCATTTT.

The V and J genes are TRBV28 and TRBJ2-2, with 9 positions matching TRBD1. This CDR3 is 15 amino acids long. Looked up from germline, CDR1 is MDHEN and CDR2 is SYDVKM. V lost 0 bases, J lost 8 bases, and 4 bases stayed unmatched. The CDR3, as DNA: TGTGCCAGCAGTTTATGGGGACAGGGTAATGGGGAGCTGTTTTTT. It translates to CASSLWGQGNGELFF.

This rearrangement joins TRBV30 to TRBJ2-7; TRBD2 aligns across 10 bases. The CDR3 has 14 residues. The V segment lost 5 bases and the J segment 6 bases; nucleotides outside the gene matches: 10. Germline CDR1 and CDR2: GTSNPN and SVGIG (reference sequence). CDR3 in DNA: TGTGCCTGGGCCCTAGCGGGAGATGGTTTCGAGCAGTACTTC. This encodes CAWALAGDGFEQYF.

The V and J genes are TRBV9 and TRBJ2-7, with TRBD1 matching 7 bases. The V gene's germline CDR1 is SGDLS and CDR2 YYNGEE. The CDR3 is made up of 13 amino acids. V was clipped by 4 bases and J by 0 bases; unmatched bases: 1. This CDR3 reads CASSSGGSYEQYF. The CDR3 DNA reads TGTGCCAGCAGCTCAGGGGGCTCCTACGAGCAGTACTTC.

V is TRBV19 and J is TRBJ2-3, with D unresolved. The V and J ends lost 5 bases and 0 bases respectively, with 12 bases between them. CDR1 is LNHDA and CDR2 is SQIVND in the germline V gene (reference sequence). This CDR3 spans 15 amino acids. CDR3 region: CASSPFGPSTDTQYF. DNA for the CDR3: TGTGCCAGTAGTCCGTTTGGACCTAGCACAGATACGCAGTATTTT.

V usage is TRBV20-1 and J usage is TRBJ2-6; 10 positions agree with TRBD2. V lost 5 bases and J lost 1; bases outside the gene matches: 8. This CDR3 has 17 amino acids. Germline V CDR1 and CDR2: DFQATT, SNEGSKA (reference sequence). Here the CDR3 DNA reads TGCAGTGCTCCTAAGGGACTAGCGATTTCTGGGGCCAACGTCCTGACTTTC. Its protein is CSAPKGLAISGANVLTF.

This clonotype was seen a single time. The chain joins TRBV10-3 to TRBJ2-7; 11 bases are shared with TRBD2. The CDR3 extends over 16 amino acids. Germline V CDR1 and CDR2: ENHRY, SYGVKD. V lost 3 bases to trimming and J lost 0 bases; unmatched junction nucleotides: 4. This CDR3 reads CAISEPGTSGSYEQYF. For the CDR3, the DNA is TGTGCCATCAGTGAACCCGGGACTAGCGGCTCCTACGAGCAGTACTTC.

This clonotype occurred once. The chain links TRBV27 to TRBJ1-2; tentatively, D is TRBD1 (6 bases). Germline V gives CDR1 MNHEY, CDR2 SMNVEV (reference sequence). The CDR3 is 15 residues long. V gave up 6 bases and J gave up 3 bases, with 17 bases separating them. In nucleotides, the CDR3 is TGTGCCAGCAGCTCCGGGACCGGGACATACTATGGCTACACCTTC. Translated, it gives CASSSGTGTYYGYTF.

CDR3 sequence: CASSQGQGITEAFF. CDR3 DNA sequence: TGTGCCAGCAGCCAGGGACAGGGAATCACTGAAGCTTTCTTT. The chain links TRBV3-1 to TRBJ1-1; TRBD1 matches 9 bases. The germline V gene has CDR1 LGHDT and CDR2 YNNKEL (reference sequence). V was pared by 3 bases and J by 4 bases, with 3 bases of the junction left unmatched. This CDR3 region has 14 residues.

This clonotype has a single count. The chain has TRBV28 and TRBJ2-6; possibly TRBD1 for D (6 bases). The length of the CDR3 is 16 residues. CDR1 and CDR2 (germline): MDHEN, SYDVKM. Trimming stripped 6 bases from V and 1 base from J, with 13 bases between. CDR3 DNA sequence: TGTGCCAGCAGCCCCAGGGGCCCATCTGGGGCCAACGTCCTGACTTTC. Amino acid sequence: CASSPRGPSGANVLTF.

The chain couples TRBV27 to TRBJ1-2; 11 bases match TRBD1. There are 14 residues in the CDR3. After removal of 2 bases from V and 4 bases from J, the junction contained 0 bases not matched to a gene. Germline V gene sequence: CDR1 MNHEY, CDR2 SMNVEV (reference sequence). The CDR3 coding sequence is TGTGCCAGCAGTTTAGGGACAGGGGGCTATGGCTACACCTTC. Amino acid sequence: CASSLGTGGYGYTF.